Reported below is one TCR beta chain. Trimming cost V 4 bases and J 6 bases; bases outside gene matches: 10. The germline gives CDR1 MNHEY, CDR2 SVGAGI. This CDR3 spans 15 amino acids. This specimen belongs to a study of blood T cell repertoires in COVID-19. Study background: Some COVID-19 samples were acute and others convalescent; all came from the United States, Italy and Spain. The analysed material was cDNA or gDNA that came from T cells, B-cell-depleted T cells, or PBMCs.

As handled by the study authors: Amplification of reference gene primers was used by the study to estimate nucleated cell counts. Method: immunoSEQ multiplex PCR; TCRdb's copy keeps in-frame clones and lacks some. The D gene and trimming were derived from the DNA, and the V and J assignments and clone size from that table. The sample holds about 98,000 clones; around 81% are singletons and the top ten take approximately 4%. Material: peripheral blood. The V call is TRBV6-5, the J call TRBJ2-3; 7 bases match TRBD2. This receptor was taken from a man between 60 and 70 years old with acute or convalescent COVID-19. The CDR3 loop is CASSFITMGGDTQYF. The CDR3 DNA reads as TGTGCCAGCAGTTTCATTACCATGGGAGGGGATACGCAGTATTTT.